What follows are 10 T cell receptor beta chains derived from one specimen sequenced in a study of T-cell reconstitution after alpha-beta-depleted transplantation in children. The authors prepared the TCRbeta library with unique molecular identifiers. One entry per CDR3 protein, called by TCRdb with MiXCR from the PCR reads. The table records 400,000 to 500,000 distinct CDR3 sequences, around 9.9% of them present only once. The sequencing used PBMCs from the stem cell graft donor, collected from the stem cell graft. Receptors were obtained from a human donor who donated a stem cell graft to a child with acute myeloid leukemia.

J is TRBJ2-2 and V is TRBV5-3; D remains ambiguous. TRBV5-3 is labeled an ORF, and its function is uncertain. The CDR3 is made up of 12 amino acids. With 9 bases removed from V and 8 bases from J, the gap between germline ends came to 14 bases. The CDR3 coding sequence is TGTGCCATGAGCTTGCGAAGGGGGGAGCTGTTTTTT. Encoded protein: CAMSLRRGELFF.

This clonotype was seen a handful of times. The CDR3 coding sequence is TGCGCCAGCAGGACGGGGTCGGTACAAAATGAGCAGTTCTTC. Its translation: CASRTGSVQNEQFF. This chain joins TRBV5-1 and TRBJ2-1; perhaps TRBD2 as D (5 bases). Germline V gives CDR1 SGHRS, CDR2 YFSETQ. The CDR3 covers 14 residues. Trimming shortened V by 5 bases and J by 7 bases, and 16 bases separated the two germline ends.

This clonotype came up a few times. The chain employs TRBV5-1 and TRBJ2-1, with 8 bases fitting TRBD2. Germline CDR1 and CDR2: SGHRS and YFSETQ. V shed 2 bases, J shed 3 bases, and the junction held 4 bases outside the gene matches. The CDR3 totals 15 residues. CDR3 coding DNA: TGCGCCAGCAGCTTCGGAGCGGGGGTCTACAATGAGCAGTTCTTC. Translation: CASSFGAGVYNEQFF.

In this sample, this clonotype turned up a few times. The chain carries TRBV10-3 and TRBJ2-5; D possibly uses TRBD1 or TRBD2 (7 bases each). The ends were cut back, 3 bases at V and 0 bases at J, with 11 bases in the middle. The CDR3 runs 15 residues. CDR1 and CDR2 (germline): ENHRY, SYGVKD. In DNA form, the CDR3 reads TGTGCCATCAGTGAATCAGGGGGGGACCAAGAGACCCAGTACTTC. This encodes CAISESGGDQETQYF.

A single count supports this clonotype. The V gene is TRBV4-1, the J gene TRBJ2-5; D is undetermined. The CDR3 covers 16 residues. Germline lookup yields CDR1 MGHRA and CDR2 YSYEKL. V lost 1 base, J lost 5 bases, and 17 bases lay in between. CDR3 bases: TGCGCCAGCAGCCAAGGATTAGGGATGTTAAGCGAGACCCAGTACTTC. This sequence encodes CASSQGLGMLSETQYF.

This clonotype was seen repeatedly, ten times or more. The chain uses TRBV27 and TRBJ2-7; TRBD2 agrees at 8 bases. CDR3 length equals 15 residues. V trimming: 2 bases; J trimming: 5 bases; junction bases outside the gene matches: 8. Germline CDR1 reads MNHEY; CDR2 reads SMNVEV (reference sequence). The CDR3 nucleotides read TGTGCCAGCAGTTTAAAACCGGGGGGGGCCCACGAGCAGTACTTC. Amino acids: CASSLKPGGAHEQYF.

The chain combines TRBV18 with TRBJ1-1; weak D call: TRBD1 (5 bases). Trimming cost V 0 bases and J 4 bases, with 12 bases left between them. The CDR3 is 15 amino acids. Per the germline V gene, CDR1 is KGHSH and CDR2 is LQKENI. CDR3 DNA: TGTGCCAGCTCACCACCGGCAGGGTTGGGCACTGAAGCTTTCTTT. This encodes CASSPPAGLGTEAFF.

The chain uses TRBV10-3 and TRBJ1-3; D call uncertain. V was shortened by 4 bases and J by 0 bases, with 13 bases between the two germline ends. This CDR3 region has 16 residues. Germline V gene lookup returns CDR1 ENHRY and CDR2 SYGVKD. CDR3 in amino acids: CAISAIGRDSGNTIYF. In DNA form, the CDR3 reads TGTGCCATCAGTGCCATCGGACGGGACTCTGGAAACACCATATATTTT.

The V gene is TRBV27, the J gene TRBJ2-3; 8 nucleotides agree with TRBD2. The V gene's germline CDR1 is MNHEY and CDR2 SMNVEV (reference sequence). The trim removed 5 bases at V and 0 bases at J, leaving 7 bases unmatched. This CDR3 comprises 16 residues. CDR3 sequence reads: CASSPLAGLSTDTQYF. CDR3 DNA: TGTGCCAGCAGTCCATTAGCGGGACTCAGCACAGATACGCAGTATTTT.

This clonotype was picked up a small number of times. The chain carries TRBV9 and TRBJ2-3; unclear D gene. This CDR3 has 13 amino acids. Per germline, CDR1 SGDLS and CDR2 YYNGEE. The V end was cut by 4 bases, the J end by 3 bases, with 9 bases between. The CDR3 coding sequence is TGTGCCAGCAGCCGCCCGGGTACAGATACGCAGTATTTT. Its translation: CASSRPGTDTQYF.